This paragraph reports one TCR beta chain. Its antigen is currently not known. Base qualities are missing; no much larger clone stands one base away. The entire isolated RNA was reverse transcribed using the High Capacity cDNA Reverse Transcription Kit, and thus expressed TCRB transcripts were sequenced. Naive, central memory and regulatory T cell samples underwent deep immunoSEQ sequencing, averaging around 3.6 million total reads per sample. Sorted cells were lysed in RLT buffer, and RNA was extracted using DNase-treated RNeasy Micro or Mini kits according to cell number. To prevent cross-contamination, each cell subset was processed individually, whereas patient and healthy donor samples were processed jointly. The immunoSEQ multiplex PCR was used to amplify TCRB sequences from cDNA, yielding 87-bp fragments that span the CDR3 region. The amplicons were sequenced using the Illumina HiSeq platform. From the authors' description of their analysis: PCR bias was computationally corrected using synthetic template baselines, reads within Hamming distance 2 were collapsed, and singletons that could not be merged were discarded. Reads were aligned against IMGT so that V, D and J genes, CDR3 length and insertions or deletions at six rearrangement sites could be assigned. Within each subset, clonotype counts were normalized to the number of sorted cells before true diversity and Gini coefficients were calculated with the tcR R package. The overlap coefficient, calculated on TCRB nucleotide sequences, was used to quantify repertoire sharing. This immuneACCESS table, as held by TCRdb, lists in-frame sequences with V and J called but not all clones. Of the missing ones, under half trace to an unresolved V gene in checked studies; the others have no known cause. The D gene and trimming were derived from the DNA, and the V and J assignments and clone size from that table. The sample has roughly 300,000 clones on record, 7.5% to 9% of them singletons. The ten biggest clones cover 0.44% of the sample.

The data originate from a study of beta chain features in type 1 diabetes (dated by TCRdb to about 2018). For the study in its entirety: Mean age, gender distribution, total cell number and subset yield did not differ between patients and healthy donors. In the study, recently diagnosed type 1 diabetes patients and matched healthy donors were compared on the TCRB repertoires of their sorted circulating CD4+ T cell subsets. Whereas all 30 or so donors provided naive and central memory subsets, regulatory and stem cell-like memory subsets were isolated from just 8 patients and roughly 8 healthy donors. Across all samples, around 100 million sorted cells were examined, and cell number per subset correlated strongly with RNA yield.

Overall study results and their limits: Because cDNA was sequenced instead of genomic DNA, highly expressing activated cells could be over-represented, though the groups showed no difference in activation or CD3 levels. Naive, central memory and regulatory TCRB repertoires appeared more similar among patients than among healthy donors. HLA sub-analyses involved small numbers of individuals, so any influence of HLA type on TCRB rearrangement remained unresolved. Shorter templates might have been favored by PCR, but patient and control samples were amplified and corrected together, so both groups would have been affected equally by any skew. In all four CD4+ subsets, TCRB CDR3 length was moderately but significantly shorter in type 1 diabetes patients. Fewer insertions and more nucleotide deletions at VDJ recombination sites were observed in patients with type 1 diabetes, implying thymic rearrangement abnormalities.

Each donor gave one peripheral blood draw, averaging about 100 mL, which was collected into heparinised tubes. A BD FACSAria II was used to sort naive, central memory, regulatory and stem cell-like memory CD4+ T cells with a panel that included CD45RO, CCR7, CD25, CD127, CD95 and CD27. Every sorted population had a purity above 95%. PBMCs were isolated right away by Lymphoprep density gradient centrifugation and were stained directly, without culture. So that batch effects would be minimized, each experiment stained and sorted samples in pairs, pairing one healthy donor with one patient. According to the germline V gene (reference sequence), CDR1 reads MNHNY and CDR2 reads SVGAGI. Inclusive of the bounding cysteine and phenylalanine, the CDR3 is 14 residues long. The retained sequence is limited to the CDR3, 42 bases, with the frame set at the first base. V and J are truncated by 4 bases and 7 bases respectively, leaving an intervening sequence of 17 bases.

Source material: central memory CD4+ T cells from blood. The rearranged segments are TRBV6-6 and TRBJ2-7, and perhaps TRBD2 as D gene, on 6 matching bases. The clonotype comes from a young woman in good health. The nucleotide sequence reads as follows: TGTGCCAGCAGTTTATTGGGCCCTCGGGGGGAGCAGTACTTC. It specifies CASSLLGPRGEQYF.